Below, 8 T cell receptor beta chains from the same sample are listed, as sequenced in a study of T cell responses to AZD1222 COVID-19 vaccine. Assay: immunoSEQ multiplex PCR; the TCRdb copy retains only in-frame clones and omits some. The table lists 150,000 to 200,000 clones, roughly 88% of them singletons, with roughly 4% in the top ten. Source: peripheral blood, taken 28 days after the second AZD1222 dose. Receptor source: an adult who received the AZD1222 COVID-19 vaccine.

The CDR3 protein is CASNQDGTYYTF. The CDR3 DNA reads TGTGCCAGCAACCAGGACGGGACTTACTACACCTTC. The V gene is TRBV6-5, the J gene TRBJ1-2; D might be TRBD1 (5 bases). There are 12 residues in the CDR3. V was cut by 7 bases and J by 10 bases, with 16 bases left in between. Germline CDR1 MNHEY, CDR2 SVGAGI.

V is TRBV5-5 and J is TRBJ1-2; 8 positions agree with TRBD1. In germline, CDR1 is SGHKS, CDR2 YYEKEE (reference sequence). The CDR3 has 13 amino acids. The V segment lost 2 bases and the J segment 5 bases; nucleotides outside the gene matches: 2. The DNA for the CDR3 is TGTGCCAGCAGCTTTGACAGGGGATATGGCTACACCTTC. It encodes CASSFDRGYGYTF. The full variable domain, rest sourced from reference TRBV5-5 and TRBJ1-2, is DAGVTQSPTHLIKTRGQQVTLRCSPISGHKSVSWYQQVLGQGPQFIFQYYEKEERGRGNFPDRFSARQFPNYSSELNVNALLLGDSALYLCASSFDRGYGYTFGSGTRLTVV.

The chain couples TRBV15 to TRBJ2-2; 9 bases map to TRBD1. Germline V lookup: CDR1 LNHNV, CDR2 YYDKDF (reference sequence). V was clipped by 7 bases and J by 4 bases; unmatched bases: 7. CDR3 length: 15 amino acids. The CDR3 spells CATKKDRGGTGELFF. The CDR3 nucleotides are TGTGCCACCAAGAAGGACAGGGGCGGCACCGGGGAGCTGTTTTTT.

The chain is built from TRBV18 and TRBJ1-2; D possibly corresponds to TRBD1 (5 bases). The CDR3 loop spans 13 amino acids. Germline loops: CDR1 KGHSH, CDR2 LQKENI. The V and J ends lost 2 bases and 7 bases respectively, with 11 bases between them. The CDR3 nucleotides are TGTGCCAGCTCACCAGATCAGGGTAGTGGCTACACCTTC. Amino acid sequence: CASSPDQGSGYTF.

V and J are TRBV5-1 and TRBJ2-2; 8 nucleotides agree with TRBD1. V gave up 4 bases and J gave up 2 bases; unmatched junction bases: 7. From germline, CDR1 is SGHRS and CDR2 YFSETQ. The CDR3 has 16 residues. The CDR3, as DNA: TGCGCCAGCAGCGAGAGGGGGACAGGTAACACCGGGGAGCTGTTTTTT. Translated: CASSERGTGNTGELFF. The variable domain in full, completed from reference TRBV5-1 and TRBJ2-2, reads KAGVTQTPRYLIKTRGQQVTLSCSPISGHRSVSWYQQTPGQGLQFLFEYFSETQRNKGNFPGRFSGRQFSNSRSEMNVSTLELGDSALYLCASSERGTGNTGELFFGEGSRLTVL.

This chain connects TRBV7-8 to TRBJ2-5, with D unclear. V gave up 1 base and J gave up 2 bases, with 8 bases separating them. Looked up from germline, CDR1 is SGHVS and CDR2 is FQNEAQ. The CDR3 sequence is 14 residues long. This chain's CDR3 is CASSLDILQETQYF. In DNA form, the CDR3 reads TGTGCCAGCAGCTTAGACATCCTTCAAGAGACCCAGTACTTC.

The count of this clone is one. CDR3 region: CATGKGSQETQYF. Here the CDR3 DNA reads TGTGCCACCGGCAAAGGGAGCCAAGAGACCCAGTACTTC. The chain employs TRBV15 and TRBJ2-5, with TRBD2 as a possible D gene (5 bases). CDR1 LNHNV and CDR2 YYDKDF come from the germline V gene (reference sequence). V was shortened by 8 bases and J by 1 base, with 11 bases between the two germline ends. The CDR3 has 13 residues.

The rearrangement links TRBV2 to TRBJ1-1; D remains unclear. V gave up 7 bases and J gave up 2 bases, with 14 bases separating them. Germline CDR1 is SNHLY and CDR2 is FYNNEI. This CDR3 region has 14 residues. CDR3 loop: CASTEGTINTEAFF. CDR3 sequence (DNA): TGTGCCAGCACGGAAGGAACGATCAACACTGAAGCTTTCTTT.